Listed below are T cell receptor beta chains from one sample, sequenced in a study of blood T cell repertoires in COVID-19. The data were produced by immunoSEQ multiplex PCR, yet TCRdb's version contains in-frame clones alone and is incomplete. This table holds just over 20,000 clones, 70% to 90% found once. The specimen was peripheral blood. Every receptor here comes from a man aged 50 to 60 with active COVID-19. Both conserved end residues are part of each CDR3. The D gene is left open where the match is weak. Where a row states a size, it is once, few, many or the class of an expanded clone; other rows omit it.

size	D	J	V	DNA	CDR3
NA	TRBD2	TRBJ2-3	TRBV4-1	TGCGCCAGCAGCCAAGGGTATCAGCGGGGGGGCACCGCAGATACGCAGTATTTT	CASSQGYQRGGTADTQYF
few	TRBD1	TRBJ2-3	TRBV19	TGTGCCACCTCGGTGACAGGGGAAGGGGCAGATACGCAGTATTTT	CATSVTGEGADTQYF
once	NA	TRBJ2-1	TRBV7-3	TGTGCCAGCAGCTTAGGGTTGGCAGGGTTCTACAATGAGCAGTTCTTC	CASSLGLAGFYNEQFF
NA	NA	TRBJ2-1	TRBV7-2	TGTGCCAGCAGCAATACCGTAGGGGGTGGTGAGCAGTTCTTC	CASSNTVGGGEQFF
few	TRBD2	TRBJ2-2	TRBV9	TGTGCCAGCAGCGTAGAAGGACTAGCGGGGCCGAACACCGGGGAGCTGTTTTTT	CASSVEGLAGPNTGELFF
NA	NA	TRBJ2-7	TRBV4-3	TGCGCCAGCAGCCCATCCGGCGGAAGCTCCTACGAGCAGTACTTC	CASSPSGGSSYEQYF
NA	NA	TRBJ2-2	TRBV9	TGTGCCAGCAGCCAGGGGCCGAACACCGGGGAGCTGTTTTTT	CASSQGPNTGELFF
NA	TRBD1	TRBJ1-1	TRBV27	TGTGCCGTATGGACAGGGATGAACACTGAAGCTTTCTTT	CAVWTGMNTEAFF
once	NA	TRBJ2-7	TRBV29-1	TGCAGCGTTAGGTCGGGGGACTTAGTTTTCTTC	CSVRSGDLVFF
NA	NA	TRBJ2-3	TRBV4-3	TGCGCCAGCAGCCAAGAACCACTGCTCGGGGGTGATACGCAGTATTTT	CASSQEPLLGGDTQYF
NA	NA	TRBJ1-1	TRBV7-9	TGTGCCAGCATCGGTGGGCCCCCGGCAGCTTTCTTT	CASIGGPPAAFF
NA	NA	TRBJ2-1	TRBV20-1	TGCAGTGCTAGTAGCGTGGGCAATGAGCAGTTCTTC	CSASSVGNEQFF
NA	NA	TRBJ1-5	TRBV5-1	TGCGCCAGCAGCGAAGGGGGGGGCGATCAGCCCCAGCATTTT	CASSEGGGDQPQHF
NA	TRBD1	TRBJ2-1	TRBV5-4	TGTGCCAGCAGCGTACAGGGGAACAATGAGCAGTTCTTC	CASSVQGNNEQFF